The rows below give T cell receptor beta chains drawn from one sample of a study of CXCR3-negative and CXCR3-positive naive CD8 T cells. TCRdb reprocessed the 5' RACE reads, keeping one entry per CDR3 protein, no DNA. This sample carries about 90,000 distinct CDR3 sequences, with 0.82% going to the ten biggest clones. Sequencing was done on a sample of naive CXCR3+ CD8+ T cells from blood. Source of these receptors: a human donor in good health. Some clones in this sample may be carry-over from other donors' samples. Both conserved end residues are part of each CDR3.

j_call	v_call	cdr3_length	cdr3_aa
TRBJ1-5	TRBV7-3	15	CASSTSWGNNQPQHF
TRBJ1-2	TRBV7-2	15	CASSLLTGGNYGYTF
TRBJ1-2	TRBV27	15	CASSPRARNPYGYTF
TRBJ2-3	TRBV15	14	CATSRVLDLYTQYF
TRBJ2-7	TRBV7-2	15	CASSFDGRRASEQYF
TRBJ1-2	TRBV10-3	14	CAISPTPTTYGYTF
TRBJ2-7	TRBV14	13	CASSQEARGEQYF
TRBJ1-2	TRBV5-1	17	CASSLADLDRNLDGYTF
TRBJ1-1	TRBV7-9	12	CASSSGQQKAFF
TRBJ2-7	TRBV2	12	CASSVPGVEQYF
TRBJ2-1	TRBV6-5	13	CASSYAGYNEQFF
TRBJ2-7	TRBV6-6	14	CASSSTGGSGEQYF
TRBJ2-7	TRBV6-5	17	CASSYNSGTGLSYEQYF
TRBJ2-1	TRBV12-3/TRBV12-4	16	CASSASGGGAYNEQFF
TRBJ2-3	TRBV15	14	CATSRVGGPDTQYF
TRBJ2-3	TRBV5-1	16	CASSQWTSGGRDTQYF
TRBJ1-1	TRBV4-3	15	CASSQERHLSTEAFF
TRBJ1-1	TRBV9	12	CASSVAGGEAFF
TRBJ2-5	TRBV3-1	15	CASSQADSLKETQYF
TRBJ1-2	TRBV27	13	CASSLGEGYGYTF
TRBJ2-3	TRBV12-3/TRBV12-4	12	CASREGSDTQYF
TRBJ2-1	TRBV19	15	CASSMAGIPNNEQFF
TRBJ2-1	TRBV9	15	CASSVTGGSYNEQFF
TRBJ1-1	TRBV4-3	15	CASSQEKAGSTEAFF
TRBJ1-1	TRBV6-5	15	CASSRGWDRNTEAFF
TRBJ1-2	TRBV6-6	13	CASSTRREYGYTF
TRBJ2-2	TRBV6-6	18	CASSYHHGTSGDTGELFF
TRBJ2-1	TRBV29-1	13	CSGRLLNYNEQFF
TRBJ1-1	TRBV11-3	13	CASSLGKNTEAFF
TRBJ2-2	TRBV2	16	CASSGPPGHGTGELFF
TRBJ2-7	TRBV28	17	CASSPQGTGVEGDEQYF
TRBJ2-4	TRBV5-6	14	CASSPRRGKNIQYF
TRBJ2-7	TRBV7-9	14	CASSLYESADEQYF
TRBJ2-2	TRBV20-1	12	CSARERSGELFF
TRBJ1-5	TRBV12-3/TRBV12-4	15	CASSSYGGGHQPQHF
TRBJ2-1	TRBV28	16	CASSSPRGSSYNEQFF
TRBJ2-1	TRBV28	15	CASSLAGGTYNEQFF
TRBJ2-3	TRBV23-1	14	CASTHQDSTDTQYF
TRBJ1-4	TRBV12-3/TRBV12-4	15	CASSPRTGLTEKLFF
TRBJ2-5	TRBV3-1	15	CASSQEDRAQETQYF
TRBJ2-1	TRBV28	17	CASSSLFRLTGGDGQFF
TRBJ2-7	TRBV10-2	16	CASSPLDRGGTYEQYF
TRBJ2-7	TRBV5-6	14	CASSLEPTPYEQYF
TRBJ2-1	TRBV19	16	CASSIGVRSSYNEQFF
TRBJ2-5	TRBV10-2	15	CASSESGLVRETQYF
TRBJ2-1	TRBV7-9	13	CASSFPGDNEQFF
TRBJ1-5	TRBV18	13	CASSEGNAQPQHF
TRBJ2-2	TRBV9	15	CASSVGTSKIGELFF
TRBJ2-3	TRBV14	15	CASSQGAASTDTQYF
TRBJ2-1	TRBV3-1	14	CAISPGQGYNEQFF
TRBJ1-1	TRBV4-3	16	CASSQDGGGWGTEAFF
TRBJ1-2	TRBV12-3/TRBV12-4	13	CASSTGTGYGYTF
TRBJ2-2	TRBV9	18	CASSDGTGPILNTGELFF
TRBJ2-2	TRBV7-8	14	CASSLERDTGELFF
TRBJ1-2	TRBV6-1	15	CASRTTVDANYGYTF
TRBJ1-1	TRBV28	17	CASSTYRGGTMNTEAFF
TRBJ2-1	TRBV6-4	13	CASSDSLVGEQFF
TRBJ2-5	TRBV12-3/TRBV12-4	16	CASRGTSGGAWETQYF
TRBJ2-1	TRBV29-1	14	CSVEGPAGNNEQFF
TRBJ2-2	TRBV6-2/TRBV6-3	14	CASSQGQHTGELFF